Each of the 17 T cell receptor beta chains below was sequenced from the same sample in a study of identical twins. MiXCR was run by TCRdb on the 5' RACE reads, yielding one entry per CDR3 protein. This table has 500,000 or so distinct CDR3 sequences, approximately 15% appearing once. These records were also assigned to another study, of yellow fever vaccine responses in identical twins.

Sequencing used CD4+ T cells sorted from blood. Every receptor here comes from a woman aged 18-30 years in good health.

Only a few counts were recorded for this clonotype. This CDR3 is CASSRDRGEPEAFF. CDR3 sequence (DNA): TGTGCCAGCAGTAGGGACAGGGGAGAGCCTGAAGCTTTCTTT. The V and J genes are TRBV6-2 or TRBV6-3 and TRBJ1-1; 10 bases agree with TRBD1. This CDR3 comprises 14 residues. V gave up 5 bases and J gave up 6 bases; unmatched junction bases: 6. Germline loops: CDR1 MNHEY, CDR2 SVGEGT.

The chain has TRBV12-3 or TRBV12-4 and TRBJ2-3; 11 bases align to TRBD2. V lost 3 bases, J lost 1 base, and 9 bases stayed unmatched. The CDR3 has 18 residues. This CDR3 is CASSFLAGGARGTDTQYF. The DNA of the CDR3 is TGTGCCAGCAGTTTCCTAGCGGGGGGCGCCCGGGGCACAGATACGCAGTATTTT.

The J gene is TRBJ2-3, the V gene TRBV11-2, with 16 bases identical to TRBD2. V was clipped by 1 base and J by 2 bases; unmatched bases: 9. CDR3 length: 20 residues. Germline CDR1 SGHAT, CDR2 FQNNGV. The DNA of the CDR3 is TGTGCCAGCAGCTTAGGGTTCGGGACTAGCGGGGGGGCTCCCACAGATACGCAGTATTTT. The encoded protein is CASSLGFGTSGGAPTDTQYF.

This rearrangement joins TRBV12-3 or TRBV12-4 to TRBJ2-1, with TRBD2 matching 12 bases. Trimming at V came to 2 bases and at J to 10 bases, leaving 3 bases not matched to a gene. This CDR3 region has 14 residues. The CDR3 loop is CASSLLAGGREQFF. CDR3 DNA: TGTGCCAGCAGTTTACTAGCGGGAGGGCGCGAGCAGTTCTTC.

This clonotype was counted once. CDR3: CASSSGTLAAEQYF. The CDR3 nucleotides are TGTGCCAGCAGCTCCGGGACACTGGCTGCCGAGCAGTACTTC. J is TRBJ2-7 and V is TRBV5-5; TRBD1 might be the D (6 bases). The germline V gene encodes CDR1 SGHKS and CDR2 YYEKEE (reference sequence). With 3 bases removed from V and 6 bases from J, the gap between germline ends came to 16 bases. The CDR3 is 14 amino acids.

This clonotype came up a few times. V usage is TRBV6-1 and J usage is TRBJ2-1; 10 bases line up with TRBD2. CDR1 MNHNS and CDR2 SASEGT come from the germline V gene. The CDR3 loop spans 13 amino acids. J was trimmed by 6 bases and V by 6 bases; bases with no gene match: 2. CDR3 DNA: TGTGCCAGCAGACTAGCGGGAACCAATGAGCAGTTCTTC. The encoded protein is CASRLAGTNEQFF.

The V call is TRBV12-3 or TRBV12-4, the J call TRBJ2-7, with D possibly being TRBD2 (6 bases). Trimming stripped 3 bases from V and 1 base from J, with 13 bases between. The CDR3 sequence is 15 residues long. In nucleotides, the CDR3 is TGTGCCAGCAGTTTTGGAGAGACTAGTTCCTACGAGCAGTACTTC. Translating gives CASSFGETSSYEQYF.

This clonotype was seen a handful of times. The chain couples TRBV7-2 to TRBJ2-3, with 7 bases lining up with TRBD2. V was clipped by 1 base and J by 0 bases; unmatched bases: 7. The germline CDR1 and CDR2 sequences are SGHTA and FQGNSA. This CDR3 spans 17 amino acids. CDR3 DNA: TGTGCCAGCAGCTTAGGCAGCGGGATCTCTAGCACAGATACGCAGTATTTT. It specifies CASSLGSGISSTDTQYF.

This clonotype was recorded a few times. This chain connects TRBV7-2 to TRBJ2-1, with D perhaps matching TRBD2 (6 bases). V lost 5 bases to trimming and J lost 8 bases, with 13 bases between them. The germline V gene encodes CDR1 SGHTA and CDR2 FQGNSA. This CDR3 is 13 amino acids long. The CDR3 nucleotides are TGTGCCAGCAGCCCGACTAGAGGCGATGAGCAGTTCTTC. Its translation is CASSPTRGDEQFF. Full variable domain (outside the CDR3, taken from reference TRBV7-2 and TRBJ2-1): GAGVSQSPSNKVTEKGKDVELRCDPISGHTALYWYRQSLGQGLEFLIYFQGNSAPDKSGLPSDRFSAERTGGSVSTLTIQRTQQEDSAVYLCASSPTRGDEQFFGPGTRLTVL.

This chain joins TRBV10-3 and TRBJ2-1; 9 positions match TRBD1. The CDR3 runs 15 residues. After removal of 6 bases from V and 8 bases from J, the junction contained 11 bases not matched to a gene. Germline V CDR1 and CDR2: ENHRY, SYGVKD. The CDR3 DNA is TGTGCCATCAGCCCCGGGACAGGGTCTTCCTATGAGCAGTTCTTC. This gives the protein CAISPGTGSSYEQFF.

This clonotype has more than one count but fewer than ten. The chain links TRBV28 to TRBJ1-1, with a tentative D call TRBD1 (6 bases). V dropped 6 bases and J dropped 5 bases, with 16 bases sitting between them. CDR3 length equals 14 residues. Germline V CDR1 and CDR2: MDHEN, SYDVKM. The CDR3, as DNA: TGTGCCAGCAGCCAAACAGGGAGGGGGACTGAAGCTTTCTTT. It is translated as CASSQTGRGTEAFF. Full variable domain (outside the CDR3, taken from reference TRBV28 and TRBJ1-1): DVKVTQSSRYLVKRTGEKVFLECVQDMDHENMFWYRQDPGLGLRLIYFSYDVKMKEKGDIPEGYSVSREKKERFSLILESASTNQTSMYLCASSQTGRGTEAFFGQGTRLTVV.

In this sample, this clonotype turned up a few times. V is TRBV29-1 and J is TRBJ2-1; 10 nucleotides align to TRBD2. Germline CDR1 and CDR2: SQVTM and ANQGSEA. CDR3 size: 13 residues. J lost 6 bases, V lost 6 bases, and 5 bases had no gene match. The CDR3 is CSVTSGISNEQFF. In nucleotides, the CDR3 is TGCAGCGTAACTAGCGGGATATCCAATGAGCAGTTCTTC.

This clonotype was found a few times. This rearrangement joins TRBV20-1 to TRBJ2-5; a possible D gene is TRBD2 (7 bases). The CDR3 has 14 amino acids. CDR1 is DFQATT, CDR2 SNEGSKA, per germline (reference sequence). Trimming took 4 bases from V and 7 from J, leaving 19 bases between them. The CDR3 DNA sequence: TGCAGTGCTAAGGTTGCGGGGGCGAGTGGGACCCAGTACTTC. This gives the protein CSAKVAGASGTQYF.

The chain carries TRBV27 and TRBJ1-2; TRBD1 matches 9 bases. Germline trimming cut 6 bases from V and 1 base from J; bases unmatched to any gene: 6. Germline V CDR1 and CDR2: MNHEY, SMNVEV (reference sequence). This CDR3 has 15 residues. In DNA form, the CDR3 reads TGTGCCAGCAGCCCGAGGACAGGGGTTAACTATGGCTACACCTTC. Protein product: CASSPRTGVNYGYTF.

This clonotype appeared many times. The chain joins TRBV20-1 to TRBJ1-1; the D gene is possibly TRBD1 (5 bases). Germline loops: CDR1 DFQATT, CDR2 SNEGSKA (reference sequence). Trimming removed 3 bases at V and 1 base at J, with 18 bases between. CDR3 size: 16 residues. CDR3: CSARRPGSTENTEAFF. The DNA for the CDR3 is TGCAGTGCTAGGCGGCCAGGGTCGACGGAGAACACTGAAGCTTTCTTT.

This clonotype was seen more than once but under ten times. This chain links TRBV5-8 with TRBJ2-7; 7 bases are shared with TRBD1. The V gene's germline CDR1 is SGHTS and CDR2 YDEGEE. V trimming: 4 bases; J trimming: 7 bases; junction bases outside the gene matches: 5. This CDR3 is built from 12 residues. CDR3 amino acids: CASSPLGQEQYF. CDR3 nucleotide sequence: TGTGCCAGCAGCCCTCTGGGACAGGAGCAGTACTTC.

This clonotype showed up just a few times. The junction shows a germline mismatch at one end, possibly a read error. Here the CDR3 reads CARSVGRVNTEAFF. As DNA, the CDR3 is TGTGCCAGGAGTGTGGGGAGGGTGAACACTGAAGCTTTCTTT. V gene TRBV2 combines with J gene TRBJ1-1; no definite D call. The CDR3 has 14 residues. CDR1 and CDR2 (germline): SNHLY, FYNNEI.